The entry below gives a single TCR beta chain sequence along with its context. This sample was included in a study of identifying expanded T cells in peripheral blood. TCRdb's table, derived via immunoSEQ multiplex PCR, lists solely in-frame clones and lacks some. Of tens of thousands of clones listed, approximately 89% are singletons. Between the trimmed V and J ends, which lost 4 bases and 7 bases, there was a span of 15 bases. The germline gives CDR1 SGHNT, CDR2 YYREEE (reference sequence). The CDR3 sequence is 13 residues long. This receptor was identified in a person aged 18-70 years in good health. The rearrangement links TRBV5-4 to TRBJ2-7; D is possibly TRBD1 (5 bases). The specimen sequenced was blood. The CDR3 DNA reads TGTGCCAGCAGCCCCCGCCTGGGGCTGGAGCAGTACTTC. Translated: CASSPRLGLEQYF.